This T cell receptor beta chain was identified in a study of T-cell reconstitution after alpha-beta-depleted transplantation in children. The CDR3 contains 15 residues. Germline V CDR1 and CDR2: SQVTM, ANQGSEA. V gave up 6 bases and J gave up 7 bases, with 22 bases separating them. Study-level points and caveats: Several hundred expanded graft clones reportedly were the source of alpha-beta T cells about two months after transplant. Diversity and T-cell counts at one year after transplant derived mostly from new T cells.

Researchers prepared the TCRbeta library using unique molecular identifiers, the study reports. Using its own MiXCR run on the PCR reads, TCRdb lists one record per CDR3 protein. The sample includes around 300,000 distinct CDR3 sequences, around 25% seen only once; the top ten take over 9.5%. Note on this clonotype: The antigen remains unidentified.

The sample in question was PBMCs, mostly from graft donor cells, obtained 180 days after TCRalphabeta/CD19-depleted stem cell transplant. This sequence originates from a male patient aged 5 to 17 who had a stem cell transplant for acute lymphoblastic leukemia, so the T cells may come from the graft donor. The J gene is TRBJ2-1, the V gene TRBV29-1, with a weak D call TRBD2 (6 bases). The CDR3 DNA is TGCAGCGTCCCTTATGAGCCGGGAGTGGGGAATGAGCAGTTCTTC. Translating gives CSVPYEPGVGNEQFF.